The rows below give T cell receptor beta chains drawn from one sample of a study of T-cell memory formation after mild COVID-19. TCRdb called the 5' RACE reads again in MiXCR, with one record for every CDR3 protein. The table shows around 150,000 distinct CDR3 sequences, with roughly 15% occurring only once. Input material: PBMCs or a T cell subset sorted from them (not recorded which). All receptors derive from an adult woman who had mild COVID-19 (a few samples of this study predate the infection). Cell type and time point are not known. The CDR3 runs from the conserved cysteine through the conserved F or W. The D gene is left open where the match is weak. Size tells how often a clone was seen (once, few, many) or the class of an expanded clone, and some rows leave it out.

V: TRBV4-1
D: -
J: TRBJ1-4
size: few
length: 16
DNA: TGCGCCAGCAGCCAAGATAACAACGGGGTTAATGAAAAACTGTTTTTT
CDR3: CASSQDNNGVNEKLFF

V: TRBV20-1
D: TRBD1
J: TRBJ2-6
size: -
length: 17
DNA: TGCAGTGCAAATTACCGGGACAGGGGCTCTGGGGCCAACGTCCTGACTTTC
CDR3: CSANYRDRGSGANVLTF

V: TRBV12-3/TRBV12-4
D: TRBD2
J: TRBJ2-3
size: -
length: 15
DNA: TGTGCCAGCAGACTTACCGGGGGGGCCGCGGATACGCAGTATTTT
CDR3: CASRLTGGAADTQYF

V: TRBV7-9
D: -
J: TRBJ1-1
size: few
length: 13
DNA: TGTGCCAGCGTCAGGGGAATGAACACTGAAGCTTTCTTT
CDR3: CASVRGMNTEAFF

V: TRBV6-6
D: TRBD2
J: TRBJ2-7
size: -
length: 16
DNA: TGTGCCAGCAGGCCCCCTTCTAGCGGGAGTTCCTACGAGCAGTACTTC
CDR3: CASRPPSSGSSYEQYF

V: TRBV3-1
D: TRBD1
J: TRBJ2-7
size: -
length: 15
DNA: TGTGCCAGCAGCCAAGTTCGGACAGGGAACTACGAGCAGTACTTC
CDR3: CASSQVRTGNYEQYF

V: TRBV25-1
D: TRBD1
J: TRBJ2-7
size: few
length: 13
DNA: TGTGCCAGCAGTTCCTCCAGGGGGCAAGAGCAGTACTTC
CDR3: CASSSSRGQEQYF

V: TRBV29-1
D: -
J: TRBJ2-1
size: -
length: 12
DNA: TGCAGCGCCCACACCCCCACGGCTGAGCAGTTCTTC
CDR3: CSAHTPTAEQFF

V: TRBV11-2
D: -
J: TRBJ2-7
size: -
length: 15
DNA: TGTGCCAGCAGCTCCACCCAGTCCTCGACTTACGAGCAGTACTTC
CDR3: CASSSTQSSTYEQYF

V: TRBV5-1
D: -
J: TRBJ2-3
size: -
length: 13
DNA: TGCGCCAGCAGCTTGGCCCCCTCGGATACGCAGTATTTT
CDR3: CASSLAPSDTQYF

V: TRBV7-6
D: -
J: TRBJ2-7
size: few
length: 15
DNA: TGTGCCAGCAGCCAGGACAGTCCGAGCTCCTACGAGCAGTACTTC
CDR3: CASSQDSPSSYEQYF

V: TRBV12-3/TRBV12-4
D: TRBD2
J: TRBJ2-5
size: -
length: 16
DNA: TGTGCCAGCAGTCTCCCCGGGACTAGCGATGTGGAGACCCAGTACTTC
CDR3: CASSLPGTSDVETQYF

V: TRBV3-1
D: -
J: TRBJ1-1
size: -
length: 15
DNA: TGTGCCAGCAGCCAAGCAGGGGACATGAACACTGAAGCTTTCTTT
CDR3: CASSQAGDMNTEAFF

V: TRBV3-1
D: -
J: TRBJ2-4
size: -
length: 14
DNA: TGTGCCAGCAGCCAAGCGGGAGCCAAAAACATTCAGTACTTC
CDR3: CASSQAGAKNIQYF

V: TRBV30
D: -
J: TRBJ1-2
size: few
length: 15
DNA: TGTGCCTGGAGTGGAGGGGCGCTTGCGAGTGGAGGCTACACCTTC
CDR3: CAWSGGALASGGYTF

V: TRBV11-2
D: -
J: TRBJ2-1
size: -
length: 13
DNA: TGTGCCAGCAGCTTAACGGGGGCCAATGAGCAGTTCTTC
CDR3: CASSLTGANEQFF

V: TRBV19
D: TRBD1
J: TRBJ2-3
size: -
length: 14
DNA: TGTGCCAGCTGGGACAGCCAAGTCACAGATACGCAGTATTTT
CDR3: CASWDSQVTDTQYF

V: TRBV7-9
D: -
J: TRBJ2-3
size: -
length: 14
DNA: TGTGCCAGCAGCTCCGAGCAGTTCACAGATACGCAGTATTTT
CDR3: CASSSEQFTDTQYF

V: TRBV25-1
D: TRBD1
J: TRBJ1-4
size: -
length: 15
DNA: TGTGCCAGCAGTGAAAGGACAGGGGCGAATGAAAAACTGTTTTTT
CDR3: CASSERTGANEKLFF

V: TRBV19
D: -
J: TRBJ2-1
size: -
length: 18
DNA: TGTGCCAGTTCGCCTAGGGACGGTAAACTCAGCTCCTACAATGAGCAGTTCTTC
CDR3: CASSPRDGKLSSYNEQFF

V: TRBV6-2/TRBV6-3
D: TRBD1
J: TRBJ2-7
size: many
length: 15
DNA: TGTGCCAGCAGTACCTCCGGGACAGAGCCCTACGAGCAGTACTTC
CDR3: CASSTSGTEPYEQYF

V: TRBV27
D: -
J: TRBJ2-7
size: few
length: 14
DNA: TGTGCCAGCAGTTTAATTGGGGGGCATCGCGAGCAGTACTTC
CDR3: CASSLIGGHREQYF

V: TRBV6-6
D: -
J: TRBJ1-1
size: -
length: 14
DNA: TGTGCCAGCAGTTACCCACAAATGAACACTGAAGCTTTCTTT
CDR3: CASSYPQMNTEAFF

V: TRBV7-9
D: -
J: TRBJ1-2
size: -
length: 16
DNA: TGTGCCAGCAGCGCAGGGTATACTTCAACCGCCTATGGCTACACCTTC
CDR3: CASSAGYTSTAYGYTF

V: TRBV12-3/TRBV12-4
D: TRBD1
J: TRBJ2-7
size: few
length: 15
DNA: TGTGCCAGCAGTCCCTGGGGGGACAGGGCTTACGAGCAGTACTTC
CDR3: CASSPWGDRAYEQYF

V: TRBV6-5
D: -
J: TRBJ2-7
size: -
length: 14
DNA: TGTGCCAGCAGTAAACGGACATCCCCCTTTGAGCAGTACTTC
CDR3: CASSKRTSPFEQYF

V: TRBV5-5
D: -
J: TRBJ1-6
size: many
length: 17
DNA: TGTGCCAGCAGCCCGCTTACGCTGACGGATGGGAATTCACCCCTCCACTTT
CDR3: CASSPLTLTDGNSPLHF

V: TRBV12-3/TRBV12-4
D: TRBD2
J: TRBJ2-5
size: -
length: 16
DNA: TGTGCCAGCAGTTTTTGGCTAGCGGGGGAGGTAGAGACCCAGTACTTC
CDR3: CASSFWLAGEVETQYF

V: TRBV7-9
D: TRBD2
J: TRBJ2-1
size: -
length: 15
DNA: TGTGCCAGCAGCCTCCTAGGGGACTATCCCAATGAGCAGTTCTTC
CDR3: CASSLLGDYPNEQFF

V: TRBV7-2
D: TRBD2
J: TRBJ2-1
size: -
length: 18
DNA: TGTGCCAGCCTGGGGGTCGGGCCACTAGCGGGTCGCGGGAATGAGCAGTTCTTC
CDR3: CASLGVGPLAGRGNEQFF

V: TRBV7-2
D: -
J: TRBJ2-1
size: many
length: 14
DNA: TGTGCCAGCAGCTTAGGGCCTTTCGACAATGAGCAGTTCTTC
CDR3: CASSLGPFDNEQFF

V: TRBV18
D: TRBD2
J: TRBJ2-1
size: few
length: 17
DNA: TGTGCCAGCTCACCACCGGGACTAGCGGGAGAACGAGGTGAGCAGTTCTTC
CDR3: CASSPPGLAGERGEQFF

V: TRBV4-3
D: TRBD2
J: TRBJ2-7
size: few
length: 17
DNA: TGCGCCAGCAGCCAAGATTCCGCGGGAGTGGCCCCCTACGAGCAGTACTTC
CDR3: CASSQDSAGVAPYEQYF

V: TRBV11-3
D: -
J: TRBJ2-1
size: few
length: 13
DNA: TGTGCCAGCAGCCCCTTTTCCTACAATGAGCAGTTCTTC
CDR3: CASSPFSYNEQFF

V: TRBV5-1
D: TRBD1
J: TRBJ2-2
size: many
length: 17
DNA: TGCGCCAGCAGCTTGGACCTACCGGGACAGGGGGCCGGGGAGCTGTTTTTT
CDR3: CASSLDLPGQGAGELFF

V: TRBV20-1
D: TRBD2
J: TRBJ2-1
size: -
length: 16
DNA: TGCAGGGCGATTCGAGCCCCCGGGACTAGCGGGTCTGAGCAGTTCTTC
CDR3: CRAIRAPGTSGSEQFF

V: TRBV27
D: TRBD1
J: TRBJ1-5
size: few
length: 15
DNA: TGTGCCAGCAGAACCGGGACAGGGACTTATCAGCCCCAGCATTTT
CDR3: CASRTGTGTYQPQHF

V: TRBV5-6
D: -
J: TRBJ1-1
size: -
length: 15
DNA: TGTGCCAGCAGCCTCATAAGGGGCCAGAACACTGAAGCTTTCTTT
CDR3: CASSLIRGQNTEAFF

V: TRBV9
D: -
J: TRBJ2-7
size: -
length: 15
DNA: TGTGCCAGCAGCGTGGGGCTGGGGGAGTCCTACGAGCAGTACTTC
CDR3: CASSVGLGESYEQYF

V: TRBV20-1
D: TRBD2
J: TRBJ2-4
size: -
length: 19
DNA: TGCAGTGCTAGAACCGGGGTCGCGGGACTAGCGGGTCCAGGAAACATTCAGTACTTC
CDR3: CSARTGVAGLAGPGNIQYF